The next 6 T cell receptor beta chains were all read from a single sample in a study of CD8+ T cells in alopecia areata. Scientists pooled cutaneous lymph node cells and sorted them on CD4, CD8alpha, NKG2D, NKG2ACE and other markers. The sequencing template was cDNA reverse transcribed from extracted RNA. The data were produced by immunoSEQ multiplex PCR, yet TCRdb's version contains in-frame clones alone and is incomplete. Altogether around 300,000 clones were found in the sample, and no singletons occur. Material: CD4+ T cells sorted from a lymph node. These TCRs come from a C3H/HeJ mouse with alopecia areata. The mice in this strain carry MHC haplotype H2-k.

This clone was counted between two and nine times. Genes and germline come from the mouse. The CDR3 goes on 4 residues after the read ends, and that part is filled in from the germline J gene. The same CDR3 is also encoded by other DNA sequences in this sample. V usage is TRBV1 and J usage is TRBJ1-1, with D tentatively TRBD1 (6 bases). Germline lookup yields CDR1 NSQYPW and CDR2 LRSPGD (reference sequence). Trimming removed 0 bases from V and 0 bases from J, with 8 bases in between. This CDR3 contains 15 residues. The CDR3 region is CTCSADQGSNTEVFF. The DNA read from the CDR3 is TGCACCTGCAGTGCAGATCAGGGGTCAAACACA. The entire variable domain, with the rest obtained from reference TRBV1 and TRBJ1-1, is as follows: VTLLEQNPRWRLVPRGQAVNLRCILKNSQYPWMSWYQQDLQKQLQWLFTLRSPGDKEVKSLPGADYLATRVTDTELRLQVANMSQGRTLYCTCSADQGSNTEVFFGKGTRLTVV.

On this clone: Any gene name here is a mouse gene name. The sequenced fragment ends 4 residues before the CDR3 boundary, so the rest is inferred from the germline J gene. The rearrangement uses TRBV5 and TRBJ2-5; no reliable D call. Germline V gene lookup returns CDR1 LGHNA and CDR2 YNLKQL (reference sequence). The CDR3 extends over 14 amino acids. V dropped 0 bases and J dropped 2 bases, with 6 bases sitting between them. Partial CDR3 DNA: TGTGCCAGCAGCCAAGATCACAGCCAAGAC. This encodes CASSQDHSQD. The entire CDR3 protein is CASSQDHSQDTQYF.

This clone turned up a few times. Gene and germline names: mouse. The read gets to within 3 residues of the CDR3 end, and the germline J gene fills in the rest. The genes are TRBV31 and TRBJ1-6; D unclear. TRBJ1-6 is sorted into the ORF group, with uncertain function. The CDR3 runs 11 residues. Germline loops: CDR1 GKSSPN, CDR2 SITVG. CDR3 region: CAWSLQNSLYF. Incomplete CDR3 DNA: TGTGCCTGGAGTCTGCAGAACAGC.

This clone has a handful of counts. Gene names are mouse gene names. The CDR3 extends 4 residues past the end of the read, so its final part is completed from the germline J gene. This chain connects TRBV14 to TRBJ2-4, with 7 bases aligning to TRBD1. Germline loops: CDR1 SGHDT, CDR2 FRDEAV. J gave up 0 bases and V 5 bases, and 6 bases lay outside the gene matches. CDR3 length equals 15 residues. The CDR3 here is CASSETGLSQNTLYF. The sequenced part of the CDR3 DNA is TGTGCCAGCAGCGAGACAGGGCTTAGTCAAAAC.

To note about this clone: The germline and genes are mouse ones. The read ends 4 residues shy of where the CDR3 ends; the end is completed using the germline J gene. The rearrangement uses TRBV1 and TRBJ2-1; D perhaps matches TRBD1 (6 bases). Germline CDR1 and CDR2: NSQYPW and LRSPGD (reference sequence). The CDR3 loop spans 16 amino acids. The CDR3 loop is CTCSADQGRGGAEQFF. CDR3 DNA, as far as it was read: TGCACCTGCAGTGCAGATCAGGGCAGGGGAGGCGCT. Together with reference TRBV1 and TRBJ2-1, the CDR3 gives the full variable domain: VTLLEQNPRWRLVPRGQAVNLRCILKNSQYPWMSWYQQDLQKQLQWLFTLRSPGDKEVKSLPGADYLATRVTDTELRLQVANMSQGRTLYCTCSADQGRGGAEQFFGPGTRLTVL.

A word on this clone: Here the gene names and germline are mouse. The CDR3 end lies 4 residues beyond the end of the read and is filled in from the germline J gene. This chain links TRBV4 with TRBJ2-5, with D perhaps matching TRBD1 (7 bases). The CDR3 runs 13 residues. V shed 5 bases and J shed 2 bases, with 8 bases lying between them. Germline V gene sequence: CDR1 LGHDT, CDR2 YNNKQL (reference sequence). The part of the CDR3 DNA that was read is TGTGCCAGCAGCCAGGGGGGCCAAGAC. It specifies CASSQGGQD. The full CDR3 is CASSQGGQDTQYF.